This T cell receptor beta chain is from a study of T cell changes during pregnancy in multiple sclerosis. Method: immunoSEQ multiplex PCR; TCRdb's copy keeps in-frame clones and lacks some. The sample gives about 52,000 clones, around 92% of which show up once; 0.65% to 0.85% is in the top ten. V lost 3 bases to trimming and J lost 7 bases, with 15 bases between them. The CDR3 extends over 15 amino acids. The V gene's germline CDR1 is MNHNS and CDR2 SASEGT. This TCR came from a female donor with multiple sclerosis, enrolled in a pregnancy study. Sequenced here: CD4+ T cells from peripheral blood mononuclear cells, sampled in the third trimester of pregnancy. The genes are TRBV6-1 and TRBJ1-4, with a tentative D call TRBD1 (5 bases). The DNA for the CDR3 is TGTGCCAGCAGTGATTCAGGGCCTGGGGCTGAAAAACTGTTTTTT. Residues: CASSDSGPGAEKLFF.